This T cell receptor (beta chain) was sequenced during a study of shared clonotypes between healthy human individuals. Study-level findings and limits: Sampling involved blood alone; tissue repertoires likely differ. Though the depth was large, rarefaction showed that sorted-subset sequencing was incomplete. Non-shared clonotypes had lower generation probabilities than those shared by all four donors.

The split of CD4+ cells yielded CD45RA+ naive and CD45RA-negative memory subsets. Data came from immunoSEQ multiplex PCR; TCRdb stores just in-frame clones and leaves some out. The data contain around 1,000,000 clones, 70% to 85% of them singletons. The CDR3 has 15 amino acids. Germline CDR1 and CDR2: SGHRS and YFSETQ. With 4 bases clipped from V and 2 bases from J, the junction kept 7 bases outside the gene matches. Notes on this clone: The antigen is unknown.

J is TRBJ2-3 and V is TRBV5-1; TRBD2 agrees at 7 bases. The receptor comes from a man between 18 and 35 years old in good health. Some clones in this sample may be carry-over from other donors' samples. The specimen sequenced was memory CD4+ T cells from PBMCs. As to subset: CD45RA-negative fraction. The CDR3 DNA reads as TGCGCCAGCAGCGCCTGGGGAGGGATCACAGATACGCAGTATTTT. This translates into CASSAWGGITDTQYF.